A single sample is the source of the 18 T cell receptor beta chains below, sequenced in a study of cytomegalovirus exposure and HLA in healthy donors. PCR employed 60 Vbeta and 13 Jbeta primers. TCRdb's copy holds only in-frame clones and misses some; the assay was immunoSEQ multiplex PCR. This table has approximately 150,000 clones, around 78% appearing once. The sequenced material came from PBMCs. The origin of the receptors is a woman aged 45-59 years in good health and CMV-seropositive.

This sequence joins TRBV10-3 and TRBJ2-2; 7 bases are shared with TRBD1. CDR1 and CDR2 from the germline V gene are ENHRY and SYGVKD. J was trimmed by 0 bases and V by 7 bases; bases with no gene match: 5. The CDR3 totals 15 residues. The CDR3 nucleotides read TGTGCCATCAATACCGACAGGGCGAACACCGGGGAGCTGTTTTTT. This sequence encodes CAINTDRANTGELFF.

The chain uses TRBV9 and TRBJ2-1; the match to TRBD2 covers 9 bases. The CDR3 is 17 residues long. V dropped 0 bases and J dropped 7; count of bases not matched to a gene: 11. Looked up from germline, CDR1 is SGDLS and CDR2 is YYNGEE. The CDR3 nucleotides are TGTGCCAGCAGCGTAGGTTCTAGAGCGGGGGGAGGGAATGAGCAGTTCTTC. It is translated as CASSVGSRAGGGNEQFF.

This clone was detected only once. The chain combines TRBV9 with TRBJ2-7; tentatively, D is TRBD2 (6 bases). CDR1 is SGDLS, CDR2 YYNGEE, per germline. The CDR3 has 15 amino acids. Trimming shortened V by 0 bases and J by 2 bases, and 12 bases separated the two germline ends. This CDR3 is CASSVGGETTYEQYF. CDR3 sequence (DNA): TGTGCCAGCAGCGTAGGGGGGGAGACTACCTACGAGCAGTACTTC.

The rearrangement links TRBV11-2 to TRBJ2-6; 8 nucleotides match TRBD1. Germline V gene lookup returns CDR1 SGHAT and CDR2 FQNNGV. CDR3 length: 17 residues. With V trimmed by 5 bases and J by 3 bases, 9 bases remained unmatched. The chain's CDR3 is CASSMDRAIYGANVLTF. DNA of the CDR3: TGTGCCAGCAGCATGGACAGGGCTATATATGGGGCCAACGTCCTGACTTTC.

This clone was seen only once. DNA for the CDR3: TGCGCCAGCCGACAGGGGGCTAACACCGGGGAGCTGTTTTTT. This sequence encodes CASRQGANTGELFF. This rearrangement joins TRBV5-1 to TRBJ2-2; TRBD1 aligns across 10 bases. The CDR3 is made up of 14 amino acids. The V gene end was trimmed by 7 bases and the J gene end by 2 bases; junction bases not matched to a gene: 2. CDR1 is SGHRS, CDR2 YFSETQ, per germline.

The rearrangement joins TRBV30 to TRBJ1-5, with 9 bases lining up with TRBD1. Trimming took 1 base from V and 4 from J; bases not matched to a gene: 5. The CDR3 is 15 residues long. Germline V CDR1 and CDR2: GTSNPN, SVGIG (reference sequence). CDR3 DNA: TGTGCCTGGAGTGGGGGACAGGGTAAGAATCAGCCCCAGCATTTT. This sequence encodes CAWSGGQGKNQPQHF.

The V gene is TRBV7-3, the J gene TRBJ2-3; 8 bases fit TRBD2. The germline CDR1 and CDR2 sequences are SGHTA and FQGTGA. This CDR3 comprises 15 residues. The V segment lost 5 bases and the J segment 6 bases; nucleotides outside the gene matches: 10. The CDR3 sequence: CASSLDRGGLDTQYF. CDR3 sequence (DNA): TGTGCCAGCAGCCTAGATCGGGGGGGGCTGGATACGCAGTATTTT.

The chain uses TRBV4-1 and TRBJ1-1; no clear D. Between the trimmed V and J ends, which lost 4 bases and 0 bases, there was a span of 12 bases. CDR3 length equals 15 residues. The germline V gene has CDR1 MGHRA and CDR2 YSYEKL. CDR3: CASSLRGGLNTEAFF. In DNA form, the CDR3 reads TGCGCCAGCAGCCTGCGGGGTGGTTTGAACACTGAAGCTTTCTTT.

This clone was recorded a few times. This CDR3 is also generated by other DNA sequences in the sample. The chain has TRBV7-9 and TRBJ1-2; a possible D gene is TRBD1 (5 bases). V was clipped by 5 bases and J by 8 bases, with 12 bases between them. CDR1 is SEHNR and CDR2 is FQNEAQ in the germline V gene (reference sequence). CDR3 length: 12 amino acids. In DNA form, the CDR3 reads TGTGCCAGCAGCCTTGACAGTGGAGGCTACACCTTC. It encodes CASSLDSGGYTF.

The chain recombines TRBV7-8 with TRBJ2-1; TRBD1 is a possible D gene (6 bases). V was clipped by 1 base and J by 2 bases, with 12 bases between them. Per the germline V gene, CDR1 is SGHVS and CDR2 is FQNEAQ. The CDR3 runs to 16 residues. The CDR3 DNA reads as TGTGCCAGCAGCTTAGAGGTCAGGGGCCCCTACAATGAGCAGTTCTTC. Translation: CASSLEVRGPYNEQFF.

This sequence joins TRBV6-1 and TRBJ2-1; 8 bases line up with TRBD2. CDR1 is MNHNS and CDR2 is SASEGT in the germline V gene. J gave up 3 bases and V 4 bases, and 2 bases lay outside the gene matches. The CDR3 spans 14 residues. CDR3 in DNA: TGTGCCAGCAGTGGTAGCGGGGACTACAATGAGCAGTTCTTC. Protein: CASSGSGDYNEQFF.

The rearrangement joins TRBV6-1 to TRBJ2-1, with D perhaps matching TRBD1 (6 bases). Between the trimmed V and J ends, which lost 6 bases and 7 bases, there was a span of 13 bases. Germline-derived CDR1 and CDR2 are MNHNS and SASEGT. The CDR3 contains 13 residues. Here the CDR3 reads CASRRQGGNEQFF. DNA for the CDR3: TGTGCCAGCAGGCGCCAAGGGGGAAATGAGCAGTTCTTC.

This clone was observed a single time. The rearrangement uses TRBV11-2 and TRBJ2-3; tentative D call: TRBD1 (6 bases). The germline gives CDR1 SGHAT, CDR2 FQNNGV. This CDR3 has 15 amino acids. Trimming left V 0 bases short and J 5 bases short, with 12 bases between. Written as DNA, the CDR3 is TGTGCCAGCAGCTTAGACAGGGGCGCAATAGATACGCAGTATTTT. As protein: CASSLDRGAIDTQYF.

V gene TRBV9 combines with J gene TRBJ1-1, with 10 bases aligning to TRBD1. The CDR3 runs 15 residues. Germline loops: CDR1 SGDLS, CDR2 YYNGEE. Trimming cost V 4 bases and J 4 bases; bases outside gene matches: 7. The CDR3 coding sequence is TGTGCCAGCAGCCCTCAGGGACAGGGGAGCACTGAAGCTTTCTTT. Amino acids: CASSPQGQGSTEAFF.

This sequence joins TRBV30 and TRBJ2-3; possibly TRBD1 for D (5 bases). V was shortened by 0 bases and J by 1 base, with 5 bases between the two germline ends. CDR3 length equals 13 residues. The V gene's germline CDR1 is GTSNPN and CDR2 SVGIG (reference sequence). The CDR3 is CAWSVGGTDTQYF. DNA of the CDR3: TGTGCCTGGAGTGTAGGGGGCACAGATACGCAGTATTTT.

This chain uses TRBV6-4 with TRBJ1-6, with TRBD1 identical over 7 bases. Germline V gene data show CDR1 as MRHNA and CDR2 as SNTAGT. Unmatched junction bases numbered 6, after V lost 3 bases and J lost 4 bases. The CDR3 is made up of 16 amino acids. The CDR3 reads CASSENRGNYNSPLHF. In nucleotides, the CDR3 is TGTGCCAGCAGTGAGAACAGGGGCAATTATAATTCACCCCTCCACTTT.

The V call is TRBV19, the J call TRBJ1-3; 8 bases match TRBD1. The CDR3 is 18 amino acids. The germline V gene encodes CDR1 LNHDA and CDR2 SQIVND (reference sequence). V trimming: 6 bases; J trimming: 4 bases; junction bases outside the gene matches: 17. The CDR3 spells CASSEITGTGVGGNTIYF. The CDR3, as DNA: TGTGCCAGTAGCGAGATTACCGGGACAGGCGTTGGAGGAAACACCATATATTTT.

V usage is TRBV6-5 and J usage is TRBJ1-4; 9 nucleotides align to TRBD1. J was trimmed by 8 bases and V by 6 bases; bases with no gene match: 10. CDR1 MNHEY and CDR2 SVGAGI come from the germline V gene. CDR3 length: 15 residues. The CDR3 here is CASSQSQGAREKLFF. The CDR3 DNA reads as TGTGCCAGCAGCCAGTCACAGGGGGCGCGAGAAAAACTGTTTTTT.